The table lists the clone carrying this TCR beta chain with a few counts. The data derive from a study of graft-versus-host responses after intestinal transplantation. The data were produced by immunoSEQ multiplex PCR, yet TCRdb's version contains in-frame clones alone and is incomplete. The sample has 29,000 or so clones, approximately 80% seen once. The CDR3 extends over 15 amino acids. Trimming cost V 4 bases and J 5 bases; bases outside gene matches: 10. The germline V gene encodes CDR1 SGHNT and CDR2 YYREEE (reference sequence). Processing released intraepithelial and lamina propria lymphocytes from the graft tissue.

Sequencing used ileum tissue, obtained 98 days after intestinal transplantation. The rearrangement joins TRBV5-4 to TRBJ2-7; TRBD1 aligns across 9 bases. The clonotype comes from a human patient who received an intestinal transplant, so some T cells may come from the graft donor. CDR3 sequence (DNA): TGTGCCAGCAGCGGCCCGGACAGGGGCACTCACGAGCAGTACTTC. This translates into CASSGPDRGTHEQYF.